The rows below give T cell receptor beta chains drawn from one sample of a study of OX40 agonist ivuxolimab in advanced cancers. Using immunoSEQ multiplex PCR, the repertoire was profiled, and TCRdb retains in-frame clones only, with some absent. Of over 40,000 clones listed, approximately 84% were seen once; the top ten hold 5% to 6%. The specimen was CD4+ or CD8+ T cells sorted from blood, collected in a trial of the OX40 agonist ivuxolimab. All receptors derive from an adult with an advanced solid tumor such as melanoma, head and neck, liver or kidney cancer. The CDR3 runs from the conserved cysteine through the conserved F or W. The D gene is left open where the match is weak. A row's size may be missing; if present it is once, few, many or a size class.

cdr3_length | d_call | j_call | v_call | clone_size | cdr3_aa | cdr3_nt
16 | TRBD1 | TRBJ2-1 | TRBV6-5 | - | CASSYTLTGSMSEQFF | TGTGCCAGCAGTTACACCCTGACAGGGAGTATGAGTGAGCAGTTCTTC
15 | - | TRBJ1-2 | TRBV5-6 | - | CASSVTGSPNYGYTF | TGTGCCAGCAGCGTGACGGGCTCGCCGAACTATGGCTACACCTTC
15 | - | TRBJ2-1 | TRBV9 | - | CASTRRGVPYNEQFF | TGTGCCAGCACTCGCAGGGGGGTCCCCTACAATGAGCAGTTCTTC
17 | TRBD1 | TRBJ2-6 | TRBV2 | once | CASSPGQGASGANVLTF | TGTGCCAGTTCCCCGGGACAGGGGGCATCGGGGGCCAACGTCCTGACTTTC
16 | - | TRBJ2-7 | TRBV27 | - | CASRLRGGLTFYEQYF | TGTGCCAGCAGACTGCGAGGGGGACTGACATTCTACGAGCAGTATTTC
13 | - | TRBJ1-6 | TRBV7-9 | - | CASSSQDGSPLHF | TGTGCCAGCAGCTCACAGGACGGTTCACCCCTCCACTTT
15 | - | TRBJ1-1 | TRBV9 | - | CASSRPGGVNTEAFF | TGTGCCAGCAGCCGACCGGGGGGAGTGAACACTGAAGCTTTCTTT
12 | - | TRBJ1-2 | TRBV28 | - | CASSLGRDGYTF | TGTGCCAGCAGTTTAGGAAGAGACGGCTACACCTTC
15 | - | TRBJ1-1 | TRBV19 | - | CASSSMTIINSEAFF | TGTGCCAGTAGTTCTATGACAATCATAAACTCTGAAGCTTTCTTT
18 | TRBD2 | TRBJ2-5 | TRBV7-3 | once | CASSPGTSGRGSQETQYF | TGTGCCAGCAGCCCCGGGACTAGCGGGAGAGGCTCCCAAGAGACCCAGTACTTC
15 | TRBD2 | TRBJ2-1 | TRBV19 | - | CASSVRLAGGNEQFF | TGTGCCAGTAGTGTTAGACTAGCGGGAGGGAATGAGCAGTTCTTC
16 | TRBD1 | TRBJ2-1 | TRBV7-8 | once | CASSLTGWSNFNEQFF | TGTGCCAGCAGCTTGACAGGGTGGAGTAATTTCAATGAGCAGTTCTTC
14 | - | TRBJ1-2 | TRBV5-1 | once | CASSSDQTGTGYTF | TGCGCCAGCAGCTCGGACCAGACAGGCACGGGCTACACCTTC
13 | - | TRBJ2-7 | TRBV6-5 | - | CASRKGRNYEQYF | TGTGCCAGCAGGAAGGGCAGGAACTACGAGCAGTACTTC
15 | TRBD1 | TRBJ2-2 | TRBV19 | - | CASRAPGGRAGELFF | TGTGCCAGTAGAGCTCCAGGGGGCCGCGCCGGGGAGCTGTTTTTT
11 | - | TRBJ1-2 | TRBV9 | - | CASSSIQGYTF | TGTGCCAGCAGCTCCATACAGGGCTACACCTTC
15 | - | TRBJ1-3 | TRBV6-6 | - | CASSYSSGTGNTIYF | TGTGCCAGCAGTTACTCATCAGGCACTGGAAACACCATATATTTT
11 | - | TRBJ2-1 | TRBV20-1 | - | CSAVNYNEQFF | TGCAGTGCTGTAAACTACAATGAGCAGTTCTTC
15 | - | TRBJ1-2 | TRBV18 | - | CASSPQTRNVHGYTF | TGTGCCAGCTCCCCACAGACACGGAACGTTCATGGCTACACCTTC
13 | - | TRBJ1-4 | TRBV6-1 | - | CASTGVSVEKLFF | TGTGCCAGTACTGGGGTGTCGGTAGAAAAACTGTTTTTT
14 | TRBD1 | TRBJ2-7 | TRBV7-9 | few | CASAGTGITYEQYF | TGTGCCAGCGCTGGGACAGGGATTACCTACGAGCAGTACTTC
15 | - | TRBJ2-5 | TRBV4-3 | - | CASSQPSGPQETQYF | TGCGCCAGCAGCCAACCATCAGGGCCTCAAGAGACCCAGTACTTC
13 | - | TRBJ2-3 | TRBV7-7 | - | CASSAGSVGFQYF | TGTGCTAGCAGCGCCGGGTCGGTGGGGTTTCAGTATTTT
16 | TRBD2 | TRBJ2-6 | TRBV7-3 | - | CAISTSGSFGANVLTF | TGTGCCATCTCGACTAGCGGGAGTTTTGGGGCCAACGTCCTGACTTTC
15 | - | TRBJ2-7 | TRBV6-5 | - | CASSPPGTRGREQYF | TGTGCCAGCAGCCCGCCGGGAACCAGGGGGAGGGAGCAGTACTTC
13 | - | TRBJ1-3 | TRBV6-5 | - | CASVRQKGNTIYF | TGTGCCAGCGTAAGACAGAAAGGAAACACCATATATTTT
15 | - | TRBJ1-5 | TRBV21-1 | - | CASSKAAVGNQPQHF | TGTGCCAGCAGCAAAGCGGCAGTGGGGAATCAGCCCCAGCATTTT
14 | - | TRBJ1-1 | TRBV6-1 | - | CASSAGTQATQAFF | TGTGCCAGCAGTGCCGGGACCCAGGCCACCCAAGCTTTCTTT
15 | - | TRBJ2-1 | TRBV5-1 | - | CASSLVGDNWNEQFF | TGCGCCAGCAGCTTGGTGGGGGATAACTGGAATGAGCAGTTCTTC
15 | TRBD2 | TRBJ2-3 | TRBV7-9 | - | CASSLGAGVTDTQYF | TGTGCCAGCAGCTTAGGGGCGGGAGTCACAGATACGCAGTATTTT
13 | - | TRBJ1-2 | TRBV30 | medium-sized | CAWSLGGKYGYTF | TGTGCCTGGAGCCTCGGGGGGAAATATGGCTACACCTTC
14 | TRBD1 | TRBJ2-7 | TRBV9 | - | CASSVQGAWGEQYF | TGTGCCAGCAGCGTGCAGGGGGCTTGGGGCGAGCAGTACTTC
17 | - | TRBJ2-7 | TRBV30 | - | CAWSVHGGQGYSYEQYF | TGTGCCTGGAGTGTCCATGGAGGGCAGGGTTACTCCTACGAGCAGTACTTC
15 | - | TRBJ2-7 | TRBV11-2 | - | CASSLGRSDFYEQYF | TGTGCCAGCAGCTTAGGGCGGTCAGATTTCTACGAGCAGTACTTC
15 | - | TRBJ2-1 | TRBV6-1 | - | CASSGTSSSYNEQFF | TGTGCCAGCAGCGGTACTAGCAGTTCCTACAATGAGCAGTTCTTC
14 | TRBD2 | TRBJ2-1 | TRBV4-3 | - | CASSLQAGDNEQFF | TGCGCCAGCAGCCTTCAAGCGGGGGACAATGAGCAGTTCTTC